This TCR beta chain is drawn from a study of regulatory T cells in long-lasting Graves disease. Study context: With positive TSH receptor antibodies and over 5 years of antithyroid drugs, Graves' disease was considered persistent.

Arm-PCR of CDR3 regions and iRepertoire HTBI primers were used to build TCR beta libraries. TCRdb reanalysed the multiplex PCR reads using MiXCR and keeps one entry per CDR3 protein. The table records 400,000 to 450,000 distinct CDR3 sequences, 23% of them present only once. The CDR3 is 14 amino acids. The germline CDR1 and CDR2 sequences are SGHTA and FQGNSA. V was shortened by 5 bases and J by 3 bases, with 13 bases between the two germline ends. Time point of the sample: persistent/refractory GD, antithyroid drugs over 5 years with positive TRAb. The TCR library was prepared using RNA isolated from PBMCs. Each of the patients was recruited from an endocrinology department situated in Xi'an, China.

The source was peripheral blood mononuclear cells (PBMCs), collected when the disease was refractory, from a patient treated with antithyroid drugs. The J gene is TRBJ1-1, the V gene TRBV7-2; the D is unclear. This receptor was identified in a female donor with Graves disease. In nucleotides, the CDR3 is TGTGCCAGCAGCCAGAAGAGGAGAGACACTGAAGCTTTCTTT. Encoded protein: CASSQKRRDTEAFF.